The source of this TCR beta chain is a study of CD8+ T cells in alopecia areata. Study-level results: Lesional scalp, notably in alopecia totalis/universalis, had clonality above that of normal scalp.

TCR sequencing used cDNA made by reverse transcription of extracted RNA. The data were produced by immunoSEQ multiplex PCR, yet TCRdb's version contains in-frame clones alone and is incomplete. The sample consists of about 180,000 clones, 53% of them appearing once. This CDR3 spans 15 amino acids. Germline CDR1 SEHNR, CDR2 FQNEAQ (reference sequence). V lost 4 bases, J lost 1 base, and 8 bases lay in between. Noted treatment: oral pan-JAK inhibitor, 5-10 mg twice daily. For this clone: As yet, its antigen is unknown.

This TCR was sampled from a human donor with alopecia areata. This material consisted of CD8+ T cells sorted from blood, taken at week 24, from a patient treated with tofacitinib. The rearrangement links TRBV7-9 to TRBJ2-6; the D is unclear. Here the CDR3 DNA reads TGTGCCAGCAGCTCAACAAATTCTGGGGCCAACGTCCTGACTTTC. As protein: CASSSTNSGANVLTF.